Listed below are T cell receptor beta chains from one sample, sequenced in a study of shared clonotypes between healthy human individuals. Profiled with immunoSEQ multiplex PCR; TCRdb holds only in-frame clones, not every one. The profile covers a few hundred thousand clones, with 87% appearing a single time and under 20% taken by the ten largest. The sample taken for sequencing was memory CD8+ T cells sorted from blood. These receptors were collected from a man younger than 35 in good health. The CDR3 runs from the conserved cysteine through the conserved F or W. Each record gives: CDR3 DNA, CDR3 protein, V gene, J gene, D gene, clone size. A D gene is named only where the DNA matches it firmly. Clone sizes are given selectively: once, few, many, or a class where the clone is expanded.

TGTGCCATCGGGACAGGGGGAGAGCAGTACTTC,CAIGTGGEQYF,TRBV6-5,TRBJ2-7,TRBD1,NA
TGTGCCAGCAGCCCCGGGACTAGCCTGAGAGGGGAGCTGTTTTTT,CASSPGTSLRGELFF,TRBV7-2,TRBJ2-2,TRBD2,NA
TGTGCCACGCAAGGGACTGCCGTCGCAGATACGCAGTATTTT,CATQGTAVADTQYF,TRBV7-9,TRBJ2-3,NA,NA
TGTGCCAGCAGAGGCTCTGATTGGGGACAGGCGCCCTACGAGCAGTACTTC,CASRGSDWGQAPYEQYF,TRBV28,TRBJ2-7,TRBD1,NA
TGTGCCAGCAGCTTAGAGACAGGGAGGGAGGAGACCCAGTACTTC,CASSLETGREETQYF,TRBV7-2,TRBJ2-5,NA,NA
TGTGCCAGCAGCTTAGGACAGGGGTGGGAAAAACTGTTTTTT,CASSLGQGWEKLFF,TRBV7-6,TRBJ1-4,TRBD1,NA
TGTGCCAGCAGCTTGGGAGGACAGATGTACTATGGCTACACCTTC,CASSLGGQMYYGYTF,TRBV5-6,TRBJ1-2,NA,NA
TGCGCCAGCAGTGATGAGGGAAGTGGGGCATTCCGGGCTTTCTTT,CASSDEGSGAFRAFF,TRBV10-2,TRBJ1-1,NA,NA
TGCGCCAGCACGAAAGACCCTGGCTCCTACAATGAGCAGTTCTTC,CASTKDPGSYNEQFF,TRBV10-2,TRBJ2-1,NA,NA
TGTGCCAGCAGCGTACAAGGACTAGCGGCGCTCTACACAGATACGCAGTATTTT,CASSVQGLAALYTDTQYF,TRBV9,TRBJ2-3,TRBD2,NA
TGTGCCAGCAGCTACTTATACTCACGGCGCTCTGGAAACACCATATATTTT,CASSYLYSRRSGNTIYF,TRBV7-9,TRBJ1-3,NA,NA
TGTGCCAGCAGTTACAGGGGTGATTACGAGCAGTACTTC,CASSYRGDYEQYF,TRBV6-5,TRBJ2-7,NA,NA
TGTGCCAGCAGTCTACAGGGATACGAGCAGTACTTC,CASSLQGYEQYF,TRBV27,TRBJ2-7,NA,NA
TGTGCCAGCAGCCTGCGCTGGGGCGCCTATAGCACAGATACGCAGTATTTT,CASSLRWGAYSTDTQYF,TRBV13,TRBJ2-3,NA,NA
TGTGCCAGCAGTTTTAGGTCCGGACTAGGCCAAGAGACCCAGTACTTC,CASSFRSGLGQETQYF,TRBV28,TRBJ2-5,TRBD2,NA
TGTGCCAGCAGCCAAGGGACAGGGGGCTACAATGAGCAGTTCTTC,CASSQGTGGYNEQFF,TRBV4-2,TRBJ2-1,TRBD1,NA
TGCGCCAGCAGCCTGAAAACAGGGATATTAGGGGACACTGAAGCTTTCTTT,CASSLKTGILGDTEAFF,TRBV4-1,TRBJ1-1,NA,NA
TGTGCCAGCAGCTCGACAGGGGCTGAAGCTTTCTTT,CASSSTGAEAFF,TRBV7-6,TRBJ1-1,TRBD1,NA
TGTGCCAGCAGTCTTAGCTCTGGGGCCAACGTCCTGACTTTC,CASSLSSGANVLTF,TRBV9,TRBJ2-6,NA,once
TGTGCCAGCAGTGAATTACAGGGCGTTGAAAAACTGTTTTTT,CASSELQGVEKLFF,TRBV6-1,TRBJ1-4,NA,NA
TGTGCCAGCAGTTCTGAGGGGCCCTACGAGCAGTACTTC,CASSSEGPYEQYF,TRBV13,TRBJ2-7,NA,NA
TGCGCCAGCACCACACTAGCGGGAATGGAGGAGCAGTACTTC,CASTTLAGMEEQYF,TRBV10-1,TRBJ2-7,TRBD2,once
TGCAGCGCCGTAGGGACAGGGTTTTACGAGCAGTACTTC,CSAVGTGFYEQYF,TRBV29-1,TRBJ2-7,TRBD1,NA
TGTGCCAGCAGCTCCGGGTTGGGGGGCTCCTCGGTACCGAACACTGAAGCTTTCTTT,CASSSGLGGSSVPNTEAFF,TRBV7-9,TRBJ1-1,NA,NA
TGTGCCAGCAGCCCCCGGGACCACTCCTACAATGAGCAGTTCTTC,CASSPRDHSYNEQFF,TRBV9,TRBJ2-1,NA,NA
TGTGCCAGCAGCCCTGGGGATAATTCACCCCTCCACTTT,CASSPGDNSPLHF,TRBV9,TRBJ1-6,NA,NA
TGCGCCAGCAGGAGGATTCTGAGCACTGAAGCTTTCTTT,CASRRILSTEAFF,TRBV4-1,TRBJ1-1,NA,once
TGTGCCAGCAGTTTCATTCCCCGCACAGATACGCAGTATTTT,CASSFIPRTDTQYF,TRBV27,TRBJ2-3,NA,NA